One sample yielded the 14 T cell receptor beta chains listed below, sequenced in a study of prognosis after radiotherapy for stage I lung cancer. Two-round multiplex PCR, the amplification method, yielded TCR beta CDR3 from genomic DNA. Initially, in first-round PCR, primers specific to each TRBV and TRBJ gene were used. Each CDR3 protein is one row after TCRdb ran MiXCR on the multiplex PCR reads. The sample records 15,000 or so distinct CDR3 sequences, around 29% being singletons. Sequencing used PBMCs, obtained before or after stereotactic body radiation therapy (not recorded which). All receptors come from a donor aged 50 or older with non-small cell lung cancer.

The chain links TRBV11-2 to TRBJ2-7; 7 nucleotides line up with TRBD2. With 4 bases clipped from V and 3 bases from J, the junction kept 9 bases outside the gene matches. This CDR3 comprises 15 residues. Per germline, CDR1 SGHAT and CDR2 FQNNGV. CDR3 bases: TGTGCCAGCAGCTGTCGACTAGCTGGAGGCTACGAGCAGTACTTC. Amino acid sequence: CASSCRLAGGYEQYF. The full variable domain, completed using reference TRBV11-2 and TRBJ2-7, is EAGVAQSPRYKIIEKRQSVAFWCNPISGHATLYWYQQILGQGPKLLIQFQNNGVVDDSQLPKDRFSAERLKGVDSTLKIQPAKLEDSAVYLCASSCRLAGGYEQYFGPGTRLTVT.

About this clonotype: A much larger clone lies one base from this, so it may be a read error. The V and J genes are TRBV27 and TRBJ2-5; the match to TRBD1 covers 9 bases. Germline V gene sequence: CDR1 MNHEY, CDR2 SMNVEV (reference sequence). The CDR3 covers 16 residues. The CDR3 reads CASAITGTGTQEAQYF. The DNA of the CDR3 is TGTGCCAGCGCAATTACCGGGACAGGGACACAAGAGGCCCAGTACTTC.

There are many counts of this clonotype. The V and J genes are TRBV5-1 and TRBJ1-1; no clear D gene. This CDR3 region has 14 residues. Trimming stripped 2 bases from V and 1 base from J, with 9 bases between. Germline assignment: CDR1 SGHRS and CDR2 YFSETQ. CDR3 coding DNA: TGCGCCAGCAGCTTACGTCCGGGGAACACTGAAGCTTTCTTT. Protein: CASSLRPGNTEAFF.

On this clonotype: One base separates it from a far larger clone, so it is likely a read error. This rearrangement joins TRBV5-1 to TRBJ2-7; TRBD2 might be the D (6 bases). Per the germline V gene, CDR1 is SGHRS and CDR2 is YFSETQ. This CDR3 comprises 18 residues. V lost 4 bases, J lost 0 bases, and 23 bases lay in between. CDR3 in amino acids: CASSQDVTWFGSSYEQYF. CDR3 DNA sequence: TGCGCCAGCAGCCAAGACGTGACATGGTTCGGGAGCTCCTACGAGCAGTACTTC.

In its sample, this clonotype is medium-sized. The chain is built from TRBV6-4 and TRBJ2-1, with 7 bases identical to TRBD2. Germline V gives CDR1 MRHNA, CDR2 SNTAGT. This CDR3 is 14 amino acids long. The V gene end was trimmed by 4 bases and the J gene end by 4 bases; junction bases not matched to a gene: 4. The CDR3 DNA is TGTGCCAGCAGTGTGACTAGCCTGTACAATGAGCAGTTCTTC. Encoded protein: CASSVTSLYNEQFF.

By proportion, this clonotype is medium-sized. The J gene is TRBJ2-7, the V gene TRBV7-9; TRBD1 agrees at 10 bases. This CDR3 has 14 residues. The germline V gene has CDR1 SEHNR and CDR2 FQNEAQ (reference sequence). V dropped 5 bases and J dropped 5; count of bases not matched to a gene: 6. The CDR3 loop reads CASSDTGQGNEQYF. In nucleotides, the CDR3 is TGTGCCAGCAGCGATACGGGACAGGGGAACGAGCAGTACTTC.

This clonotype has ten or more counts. The CDR3 sequence is CASSQNSGNTIYF. The DNA for the CDR3 is TGCGCCAGCAGCCAAAACAGTGGAAACACCATATATTTT. The chain joins TRBV4-1 to TRBJ1-3; D unclear. Trimming took 2 bases from V and 3 from J, leaving 5 bases between them. Germline V lookup: CDR1 MGHRA, CDR2 YSYEKL. The CDR3 length is 13 residues.

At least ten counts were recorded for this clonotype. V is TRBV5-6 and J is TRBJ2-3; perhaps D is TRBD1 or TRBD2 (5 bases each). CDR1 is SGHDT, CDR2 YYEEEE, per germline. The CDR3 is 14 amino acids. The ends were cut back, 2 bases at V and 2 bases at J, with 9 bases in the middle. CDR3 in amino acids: CASSFSGTTDTQYF. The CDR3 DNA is TGTGCCAGCAGCTTTTCGGGGACCACAGATACGCAGTATTTT.

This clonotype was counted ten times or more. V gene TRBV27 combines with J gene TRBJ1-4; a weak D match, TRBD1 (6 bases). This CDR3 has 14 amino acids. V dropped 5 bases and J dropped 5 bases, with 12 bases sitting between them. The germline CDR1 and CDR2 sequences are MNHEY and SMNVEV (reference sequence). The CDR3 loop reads CASSGGTKNEKLFF. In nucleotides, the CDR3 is TGTGCCAGCAGTGGAGGGACAAAGAATGAAAAACTGTTTTTT.

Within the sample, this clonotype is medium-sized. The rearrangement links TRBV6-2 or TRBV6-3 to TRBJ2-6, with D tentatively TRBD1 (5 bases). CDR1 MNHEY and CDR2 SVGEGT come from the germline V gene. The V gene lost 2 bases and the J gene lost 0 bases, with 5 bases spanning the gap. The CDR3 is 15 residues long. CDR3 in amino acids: CASSYDSSGANVLTF. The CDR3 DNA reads TGTGCCAGCAGTTACGACAGCTCTGGGGCCAACGTCCTGACTTTC.

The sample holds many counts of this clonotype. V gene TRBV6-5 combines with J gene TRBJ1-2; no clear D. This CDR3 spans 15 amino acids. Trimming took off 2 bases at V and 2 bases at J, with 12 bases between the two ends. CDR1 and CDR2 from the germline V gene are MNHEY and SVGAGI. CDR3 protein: CASSYKRTENYGYTF. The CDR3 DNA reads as TGTGCCAGCAGTTACAAGAGGACGGAGAACTATGGCTACACCTTC.

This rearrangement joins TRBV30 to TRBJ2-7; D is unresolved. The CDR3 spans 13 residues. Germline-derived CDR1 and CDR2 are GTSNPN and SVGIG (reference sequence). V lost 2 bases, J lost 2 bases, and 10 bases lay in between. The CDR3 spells CAWSIRPPYEQYF. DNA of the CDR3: TGTGCCTGGAGTATAAGGCCCCCCTACGAGCAGTACTTC. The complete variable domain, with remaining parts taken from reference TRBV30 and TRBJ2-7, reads SQTIHQWPATLVQPVGSPLSLECTVEGTSNPNLYWYRQAAGRGLQLLFYSVGIGQISSEVPQNLSASRPQDRQFILSSKKLLLSDSGFYLCAWSIRPPYEQYFGPGTRLTVT.

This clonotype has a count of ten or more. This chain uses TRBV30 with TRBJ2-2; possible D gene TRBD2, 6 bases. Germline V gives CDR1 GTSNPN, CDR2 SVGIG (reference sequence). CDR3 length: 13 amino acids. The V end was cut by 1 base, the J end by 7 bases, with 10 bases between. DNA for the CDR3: TGTGCCTGGAGTGGGGACTTGCACGGGGAGCTGTTTTTT. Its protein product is CAWSGDLHGELFF.

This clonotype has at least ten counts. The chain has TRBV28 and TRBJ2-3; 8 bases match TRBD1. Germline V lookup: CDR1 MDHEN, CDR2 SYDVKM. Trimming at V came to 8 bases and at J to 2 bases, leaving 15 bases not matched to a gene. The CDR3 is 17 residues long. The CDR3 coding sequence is TGTGCCAGCCTCGGGCAGGGGGCTATGGCGCTCACAGATACGCAGTATTTT. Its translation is CASLGQGAMALTDTQYF.